This T cell receptor beta chain emerged from a study of T cells expressing NK-cell markers. The overall study: Beta-chain profiling covered CD3+CD56+NKG2C+, CD3+CD56+NKG2C- and CD3+CD56-NKG2C+ sorted subsets. Seven donors tested HCMV-seropositive and one tested seronegative among the eight sequenced. Study-level findings and limits: These clonotypes also led the CD3+CD56-NKG2C+ fraction in a few donors.

The authors made TCR beta cDNA libraries by 5'RACE template switching. This switching added a universal primer site and UMIs. TCRdb re-called the 5' RACE reads; one entry per CDR3 protein, DNA not given. This table holds some 450,000 distinct CDR3 sequences. With respect to this clonotype: Its specificity is not known.

The CDR3 runs 15 residues. Germline values: CDR1 ENHRY, CDR2 SYGVKD. The specimen was blood T cells: a sorted CD56 or NKG2C T cell subset, CD4+ or CD8+ T cells, or bulk PBMC T cells (not recorded which). The chain recombines TRBV10-3 with TRBJ1-1; the D gene TCRdb calls, TRBD1, cannot be checked with no DNA. This clonotype was obtained from a woman aged 18-69 years in good health. The CDR3 sequence: CAISERTGGGTEAFF.